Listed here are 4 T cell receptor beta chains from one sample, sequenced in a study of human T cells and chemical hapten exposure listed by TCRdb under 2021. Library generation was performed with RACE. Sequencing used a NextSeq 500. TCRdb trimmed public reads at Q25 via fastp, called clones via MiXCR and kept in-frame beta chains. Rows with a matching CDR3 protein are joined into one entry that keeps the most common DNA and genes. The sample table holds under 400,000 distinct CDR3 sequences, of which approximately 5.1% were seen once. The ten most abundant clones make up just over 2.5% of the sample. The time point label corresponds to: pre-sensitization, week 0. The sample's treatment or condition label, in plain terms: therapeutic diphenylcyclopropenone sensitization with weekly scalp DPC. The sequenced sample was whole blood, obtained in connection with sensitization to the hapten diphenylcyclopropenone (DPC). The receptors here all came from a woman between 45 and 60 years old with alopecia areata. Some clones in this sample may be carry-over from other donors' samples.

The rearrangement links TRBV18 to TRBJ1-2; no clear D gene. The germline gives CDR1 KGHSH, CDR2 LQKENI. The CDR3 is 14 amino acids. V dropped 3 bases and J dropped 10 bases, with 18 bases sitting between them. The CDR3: CASSPPGVLSYYTF. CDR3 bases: TGTGCCAGCTCACCCCCCGGTGTGCTTAGCTACTACACCTTC.

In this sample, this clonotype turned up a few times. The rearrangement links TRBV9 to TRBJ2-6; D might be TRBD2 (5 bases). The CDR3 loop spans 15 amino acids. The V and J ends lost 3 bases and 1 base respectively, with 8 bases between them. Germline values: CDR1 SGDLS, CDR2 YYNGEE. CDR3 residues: CASSAGDSGANVLTF. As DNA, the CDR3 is TGTGCCAGCAGCGCCGGGGATTCTGGGGCCAACGTCCTGACTTTC.

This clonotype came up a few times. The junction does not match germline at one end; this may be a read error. The CDR3 sequence is CASREGQGNPEAFF. DNA for the CDR3: TGTGCCAGCAGAGAGGGACAGGGGAACCCTGAAGCTTTCTTT. This chain connects TRBV2 to TRBJ1-1; 10 nucleotides match TRBD1. Per the germline V gene, CDR1 is SNHLY and CDR2 is FYNNEI. The CDR3 totals 14 residues.

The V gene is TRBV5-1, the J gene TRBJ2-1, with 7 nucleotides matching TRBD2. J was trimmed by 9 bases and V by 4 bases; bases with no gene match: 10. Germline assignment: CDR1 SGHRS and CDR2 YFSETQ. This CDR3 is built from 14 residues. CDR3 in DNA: TGCGCCAGCAGCCACTCGGGACTATTTTTTGAGCAGTTCTTC. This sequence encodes CASSHSGLFFEQFF.